The 30 T cell receptor beta chains below come from one sample, sequenced in a study of T cell changes during pregnancy in multiple sclerosis. TCRdb's copy holds only in-frame clones and misses some; the assay was immunoSEQ multiplex PCR. The sample consists of 43,000 or so clones, almost 95% of them appearing once. Sequencing was performed on peripheral blood, taken in the third trimester of pregnancy. The receptors derive from a female donor with multiple sclerosis, enrolled in a pregnancy study.

The rearrangement uses TRBV5-1 and TRBJ2-3, with TRBD2 matching 8 bases. CDR1 is SGHRS, CDR2 YFSETQ, per germline. J was trimmed by 5 bases and V by 5 bases; bases with no gene match: 10. This CDR3 contains 15 residues. This chain's CDR3 is CASRGRSGSGDTQYF. In nucleotides, the CDR3 is TGCGCCAGCAGAGGGAGGAGCGGGAGCGGAGATACGCAGTATTTT.

A word on this clone: The junction does not match germline at one end; this may be a read error. The rearrangement links TRBV28 to TRBJ1-1, with D maybe TRBD1 (6 bases). The germline CDR1 and CDR2 sequences are MDHEN and SYDVKM. CDR3 size: 14 residues. The CDR3 is CASSFFTGNAEAFF. As DNA, the CDR3 is TGTGCCAGCAGTTTCTTCACAGGGAACGCTGAAGCTTTCTTT. Full variable domain (rest looked up from reference TRBV28 and TRBJ1-1): DVKVTQSSRYLVKRTGEKVFLECVQDMDHENMFWYRQDPGLGLRLIYFSYDVKMKEKGDIPEGYSVSREKKERFSLILESASTNQTSMYLCASSFFTGNAEAFFGQGTRLTVV.

This chain connects TRBV7-8 to TRBJ2-6; TRBD2 aligns across 7 bases. With 2 bases clipped from V and 15 bases from J, the junction kept 7 bases outside the gene matches. Germline CDR1 SGHVS, CDR2 FQNEAQ. The CDR3 spans 13 residues. CDR3 DNA: TGTGCCAGCAGCTTACGGGGGGATGGGGCCCTGACTTTC. Its translation: CASSLRGDGALTF. Full variable domain (missing parts from reference TRBV7-8 and TRBJ2-6): GAGVSQSPRYKVAKRGQDVALRCDPISGHVSLFWYQQALGQGPEFLTYFQNEAQLDKSGLPSDRFFAERPEGSVSTLKIQRTQQEDSAVYLCASSLRGDGALTFGAGSRLTVL.

The V call is TRBV7-9, the J call TRBJ2-7; 10 bases line up with TRBD2. With V trimmed by 7 bases and J by 2 bases, 11 bases remained unmatched. Germline loops: CDR1 SEHNR, CDR2 FQNEAQ (reference sequence). The CDR3 runs to 16 residues. CDR3 nucleotides: TGTGCCAGCACCGACTCAGCGGGAGGGTCGACCTACGAGCAGTACTTC. Translated, it gives CASTDSAGGSTYEQYF.

The chain couples TRBV19 to TRBJ2-7, with TRBD1 matching over 12 bases. The length of the CDR3 is 15 residues. Germline CDR1 reads LNHDA; CDR2 reads SQIVND (reference sequence). J lost 9 bases, V lost 4 bases, and 10 bases had no gene match. Here the CDR3 DNA reads TGTGCCAGTAGTACCCGGGGACAGGGGGCTCAGGCGCAGTACTTC. As protein: CASSTRGQGAQAQYF.

This clone was counted a single time. A junction boundary mismatches the germline segment, possibly from a read error. Different DNA sequences within this sample yield the same CDR3. The CDR3 loop reads CATHPTMNTEAFF. The CDR3 DNA is TGCGCCACCCATCCTACCATGAACACTGAAGCTTTCTTT. The chain joins TRBV7-9 to TRBJ1-1; D is uncertain. Germline V CDR1 and CDR2: SEHNR, FQNEAQ (reference sequence). There are 13 residues in the CDR3.

V gene TRBV11-2 combines with J gene TRBJ2-3; 7 bases match TRBD1. The CDR3 covers 14 residues. CDR1 is SGHAT, CDR2 FQNNGV, per germline. The V segment lost 1 base and the J segment 4 bases; nucleotides outside the gene matches: 2. CDR3 bases: TGTGCCAGCAGCTTAGTAGGGGGCCCAGATACGCAGTATTTT. This sequence encodes CASSLVGGPDTQYF. The complete variable domain, with remaining parts taken from reference TRBV11-2 and TRBJ2-3, reads EAGVAQSPRYKIIEKRQSVAFWCNPISGHATLYWYQQILGQGPKLLIQFQNNGVVDDSQLPKDRFSAERLKGVDSTLKIQPAKLEDSAVYLCASSLVGGPDTQYFGPGTRLTVL.

This chain joins TRBV11-2 and TRBJ2-7, with D possibly TRBD2 on 5 matching bases. CDR1 and CDR2 from the germline V gene are SGHAT and FQNNGV. V lost 2 bases to trimming and J lost 4 bases, with 15 bases between them. This CDR3 is built from 15 residues. CDR3 loop: CASSLYGGGIYEQYF. DNA of the CDR3: TGTGCCAGCAGCTTATACGGCGGAGGTATATACGAGCAGTACTTC.

This clone was found a few times. At one end the junction does not follow the germline gene, possibly because of a read error. This sequence joins TRBV5-5 and TRBJ2-2, with a tentative D call TRBD2 (5 bases). Germline CDR1 SGHKS, CDR2 YYEKEE (reference sequence). The CDR3 length is 15 residues. CDR3 DNA: TGCGCCAGCAGCCAATATGAGGGAAGCACCGGGGAGCTGTTTTTT. It translates to CASSQYEGSTGELFF.

The rearrangement uses TRBV29-1 and TRBJ1-1, with D uncertain. Germline V gives CDR1 SQVTM, CDR2 ANQGSEA. Trimming left V 2 bases short and J 0 bases short, with 10 bases between. This CDR3 region has 14 residues. CDR3 coding DNA: TGCAGCGTTGAATTAAGACTCATGAACACTGAAGCTTTCTTT. It yields the protein CSVELRLMNTEAFF.

Here the CDR3 reads CATNPGSREGFSDTQYF. The CDR3 bases are TGTGCCACAAATCCGGGGTCGCGGGAGGGGTTTTCAGATACGCAGTATTTT. The chain joins TRBV2 to TRBJ2-3, with 9 bases lining up with TRBD2. Germline lookup yields CDR1 SNHLY and CDR2 FYNNEI. V lost 10 bases to trimming and J lost 4 bases; unmatched junction nucleotides: 18. The CDR3 is made up of 17 amino acids. Drawing the rest from reference TRBV2 and TRBJ2-3, the complete variable domain is EPEVTQTPSHQVTQMGQEVILRCVPISNHLYFYWYRQILGQKVEFLVSFYNNEISEKSEIFDDQFSVERPDGSNFTLKIRSTKLEDSAMYFCATNPGSREGFSDTQYFGPGTRLTVL.

The chain recombines TRBV7-8 with TRBJ2-7, with 9 bases matching TRBD2. Per the germline V gene, CDR1 is SGHVS and CDR2 is FQNEAQ. The J segment lost 2 bases and the V segment lost 1 base, leaving 3 bases of the junction unmatched. This CDR3 has 15 amino acids. CDR3 sequence (DNA): TGTGCCAGCAGCTTAGAGGCGGGAGGGCCCTACGAGCAGTACTTC. This codes for CASSLEAGGPYEQYF.

The chain couples TRBV11-3 to TRBJ2-1; D not resolved. The germline CDR1 and CDR2 sequences are SGHNT and YENEEA. Trimming removed 0 bases from V and 9 bases from J, with 9 bases in between. CDR3 length: 13 amino acids. The CDR3, as DNA: TGTGCCAGCAGCTTAGATTTAGGAGCTGAGCAGTTCTTC. Protein sequence: CASSLDLGAEQFF. Using reference TRBV11-3 and TRBJ2-1 for the parts outside the CDR3, the full variable domain is EAGVVQSPRYKIIEKKQPVAFWCNPISGHNTLYWYLQNLGQGPELLIRYENEEAVDDSQLPKDRFSAERLKGVDSTLKIQPAELGDSAVYLCASSLDLGAEQFFGPGTRLTVL.

This clone was observed once. This chain links TRBV15 with TRBJ2-2, with D possibly TRBD2 on 5 matching bases. V was trimmed by 1 base and J by 5 bases, leaving 5 bases between them. The CDR3 is 13 residues long. The germline gives CDR1 LNHNV, CDR2 YYDKDF (reference sequence). The CDR3 region has the DNA TGTGCCACCAGCAGAGCGGGGACCGGGGAGCTGTTTTTT. This translates into CATSRAGTGELFF.

The chain has TRBV6-1 and TRBJ2-5; 7 bases agree with TRBD1. J gave up 3 bases and V 3 bases, and 4 bases lay outside the gene matches. The CDR3 runs 14 residues. CDR1 MNHNS and CDR2 SASEGT come from the germline V gene. The CDR3 DNA is TGTGCCAGCAGTGAGGGACAGCACGAAGAGACCCAGTACTTC. Translating gives CASSEGQHEETQYF.

The chain uses TRBV4-1 and TRBJ2-3; weak D call: TRBD2 (6 bases). V lost 5 bases to trimming and J lost 3 bases, with 12 bases between them. CDR3 length: 14 residues. The germline V gene has CDR1 MGHRA and CDR2 YSYEKL. CDR3 in DNA: TGCGCCAGCAGCGTTTGGAGCGGGACAGATACGCAGTATTTT. Encoded protein: CASSVWSGTDTQYF.

This clone was recorded only once. The DNA of the CDR3 is TGTGCCAGCAGCTTAGAAGGAGAATACTATGGCTACACCTTC. This encodes CASSLEGEYYGYTF. The rearrangement joins TRBV7-2 to TRBJ1-2; no clear D. Trimming took 1 base from V and 3 from J, leaving 9 bases between them. This CDR3 contains 14 residues. Germline loops: CDR1 SGHTA, CDR2 FQGNSA.

This clone appeared once. The chain joins TRBV7-2 to TRBJ2-3; 9 bases line up with TRBD2. The germline CDR1 and CDR2 sequences are SGHTA and FQGNSA. The CDR3 covers 18 residues. V was clipped by 3 bases and J by 0 bases; unmatched bases: 10. In DNA form, the CDR3 reads TGTGCCAGCAGCTTGCGTCTCACTAGCGGGTTTAGCACAGATACGCAGTATTTT. This codes for CASSLRLTSGFSTDTQYF.

V gene TRBV29-1 combines with J gene TRBJ2-3, with TRBD2 identical over 12 bases. The germline V gene encodes CDR1 SQVTM and CDR2 ANQGSEA. This CDR3 is built from 17 residues. For the CDR3, the DNA is TGCACCACCCTACGGACTAGCGGGACCGGCGGCCCAGATACGCAGTATTTT. It translates to CTTLRTSGTGGPDTQYF.

The V and J genes are TRBV9 and TRBJ2-2, with 9 bases matching TRBD1. Germline V lookup: CDR1 SGDLS, CDR2 YYNGEE. The CDR3 has 14 amino acids. V was pared by 4 bases and J by 5 bases, with 3 bases of the junction left unmatched. CDR3 sequence reads: CASSPGQGTGELFF. In DNA form, the CDR3 reads TGTGCCAGCAGCCCGGGACAGGGTACCGGGGAGCTGTTTTTT.

CDR3 region: CASSLYPTSLVSNTGELFF. CDR3 coding DNA: TGTGCCAGCAGTTTATACCCGACTTCGCTCGTTTCCAACACCGGGGAGCTGTTTTTT. The genes are TRBV27 and TRBJ2-2; D is undetermined. The CDR3 contains 19 residues. Germline CDR1 and CDR2: MNHEY and SMNVEV (reference sequence). Trimming cost V 1 base and J 2 bases, with 20 bases left between them.

The V and J genes are TRBV5-4 and TRBJ2-7; a possible D gene is TRBD2 (6 bases). V was cut by 0 bases and J by 6 bases, with 19 bases left in between. The CDR3 sequence is 16 residues long. In germline, CDR1 is SGHNT, CDR2 YYREEE (reference sequence). The CDR3 bases are TGTGCCAGCAGCTTGGATTCTGGGGGGAAACGGGGCGAGCAGTACTTC. Translated, it gives CASSLDSGGKRGEQYF.

J is TRBJ1-4 and V is TRBV29-1; D gene unclear. Trimming removed 4 bases at V and 4 bases at J, with 16 bases between. Germline V lookup: CDR1 SQVTM, CDR2 ANQGSEA. This CDR3 is built from 15 residues. CDR3 region: CSVVFSRTDNEKLFF. The CDR3 DNA follows: TGCAGCGTTGTCTTTAGTAGGACTGATAATGAAAAACTGTTTTTT.

This CDR3 is CAISGEGPNTEAFF. The CDR3 DNA reads as TGTGCCATCAGTGGTGAGGGCCCGAACACTGAAGCTTTCTTT. This rearrangement joins TRBV10-3 to TRBJ1-1; D is uncertain. Trimming removed 4 bases from V and 1 base from J, with 10 bases in between. Germline values: CDR1 ENHRY, CDR2 SYGVKD. The CDR3 totals 14 residues.

V and J are TRBV25-1 and TRBJ1-1; TRBD1 matches at 7 bases. This CDR3 has 15 amino acids. Germline lookup yields CDR1 MGHDK and CDR2 SYGVNS. V was pared by 11 bases and J by 1 base, with 13 bases of the junction left unmatched. This CDR3 reads CAGKLEGQKNTEAFF. CDR3 in DNA: TGTGCCGGCAAATTAGAGGGACAGAAGAACACTGAAGCTTTCTTT.

The CDR3 bases are TGTGCCAGCAGTTACCCGTCGGGGGACTCCTACGAGCAGTACTTC. This encodes CASSYPSGDSYEQYF. The rearrangement uses TRBV6-5 and TRBJ2-7; perhaps TRBD2 as D (6 bases). CDR1 MNHEY and CDR2 SVGAGI come from the germline V gene. V lost 2 bases and J lost 0, with 11 bases in between. The CDR3 loop spans 15 amino acids.

V is TRBV6-1 and J is TRBJ2-1; the match to TRBD1 covers 7 bases. Germline V gives CDR1 MNHNS, CDR2 SASEGT. Unmatched junction bases numbered 9, after V lost 10 bases and J lost 0 bases. The CDR3 has 15 amino acids. This CDR3 reads CANGRGTVSYNEQFF. The CDR3 nucleotides are TGTGCCAACGGCAGGGGGACCGTCTCCTACAATGAGCAGTTCTTC.

CDR3 in DNA: TGTGCCAGCCACCCCGGAGTGGGGCAGTATTTT. Its translation is CASHPGVGQYF. The chain is built from TRBV6-5 and TRBJ2-3; no reliable D call. V was pared by 8 bases and J by 11 bases, with 14 bases between. This CDR3 comprises 11 residues. Per germline, CDR1 MNHEY and CDR2 SVGAGI.

The chain links TRBV18 to TRBJ2-1; 14 bases fit TRBD2. V shed 3 bases and J 4 bases; nucleotides not matched to a gene: 11. This CDR3 contains 19 residues. From germline, CDR1 is KGHSH and CDR2 LQKENI. CDR3 protein: CASSPYRTSGRKGYNEQFF. As DNA, the CDR3 is TGTGCCAGCTCACCCTACCGGACTAGCGGGAGGAAGGGGTACAATGAGCAGTTCTTC.

The rearrangement uses TRBV7-3 and TRBJ2-3, with a tentative D call TRBD2 (6 bases). From germline, CDR1 is SGHTA and CDR2 FQGTGA. CDR3 size: 15 residues. V was cut by 6 bases and J by 2 bases, with 15 bases left in between. DNA of the CDR3: TGTGCCAGCAGTCGGATAGGAGGGATCACAGATACGCAGTATTTT. This translates into CASSRIGGITDTQYF.